The rows below give T cell receptor beta chains drawn from one sample of a study of OX40 agonist ivuxolimab in advanced cancers. The method was immunoSEQ multiplex PCR; TCRdb's version includes in-frame clones alone and lacks a portion of them. Here the sample spans over 20,000 clones, approximately 86% being singletons. The sequencing here drew on CD4+ or CD8+ T cells sorted from blood, taken in a trial of the OX40 agonist ivuxolimab. These TCRs come from an adult with an advanced solid tumor such as melanoma, head and neck, liver or kidney cancer. Both conserved end residues are part of each CDR3. A D gene is named only where the DNA matches it firmly. Size values are once, few and many counts, or a class for expanded clones, and some rows have none.

clone size | D gene | J gene | V gene | CDR3 protein | CDR3 DNA
. | . | TRBJ2-2 | TRBV5-4 | CASSPGSGNTGELFF | TGTGCCAGCAGCCCAGGAAGTGGGAACACCGGGGAGCTGTTTTTT
. | . | TRBJ1-3 | TRBV6-1 | CASSEVPLRGTIYF | TGTGCCAGCAGTGAAGTTCCCCTACGCGGGACCATATATTTT
few | . | TRBJ2-1 | TRBV5-6 | CASSSYNEQFF | TGTGCCAGCAGCTCCTACAATGAGCAGTTCTTC
. | TRBD2 | TRBJ2-1 | TRBV9 | CASSLSGSFPHEQFF | TGTGCCAGCAGCCTGAGCGGGAGCTTCCCCCATGAGCAGTTCTTC
. | . | TRBJ2-2 | TRBV18 | CASSPETANTGELFF | TGTGCCAGCTCACCAGAGACCGCGAACACCGGGGAGCTGTTTTTT
. | . | TRBJ2-1 | TRBV4-2 | CASSHRGVSNEQFF | TGTGCCAGCAGCCACCGGGGAGTGAGTAATGAGCAGTTCTTC
. | TRBD2 | TRBJ2-7 | TRBV12-5 | CASGSLGTSGGIYEQYF | TGTGCTAGTGGTTCCCTCGGGACTAGCGGGGGGATCTACGAGCAGTACTTC
few | . | TRBJ2-1 | TRBV29-1 | CSYQRILSNEQFF | TGCAGCTACCAGCGTATACTGAGCAATGAGCAGTTCTTC
. | TRBD1 | TRBJ1-2 | TRBV10-3 | CAIMGQINYGYTF | TGTGCCATCATGGGACAGATTAACTATGGCTACACCTTC
. | . | TRBJ2-7 | TRBV28 | CASTTSGTYEQYF | TGTGCCAGCACCACATCAGGGACCTACGAGCAGTACTTC
. | . | TRBJ2-1 | TRBV7-6 | CASSRVGGHSYNEQFF | TGTGCCAGCAGTCGTGTCGGGGGTCACTCCTACAATGAGCAGTTCTTC
few | . | TRBJ2-7 | TRBV7-2 | CASSLGEGWGEQYF | TGTGCCAGCAGCTTAGGAGAGGGGTGGGGGGAGCAGTACTTC
. | . | TRBJ1-6 | TRBV6-5 | CASSYFGGPPLHF | TGTGCCAGCAGTTACTTTGGGGGGCCACCCCTCCACTTT
few | TRBD1 | TRBJ1-6 | TRBV6-5 | CASSRQGSGSPLHF | TGTGCCAGCAGTCGACAGGGTTCCGGTTCACCCCTCCACTTT
. | TRBD2 | TRBJ2-5 | TRBV7-9 | CASSTVIAGRGETQYF | TGTGCCAGCAGCACCGTTATAGCGGGGCGAGGTGAGACCCAGTACTTC
. | . | TRBJ2-3 | TRBV2 | CASTRGSGTDTQYF | TGTGCCAGCACCAGAGGTAGCGGTACAGATACGCAGTATTTT
. | . | TRBJ1-6 | TRBV7-3 | CASSPSGTQYNSPLHF | TGTGCCAGCAGTCCATCAGGGACCCAGTATAATTCACCCCTCCACTTT
. | TRBD2 | TRBJ2-5 | TRBV27 | CASSLSVGGRETQYF | TGTGCCAGCAGTTTATCGGTGGGAGGGAGGGAGACCCAGTACTTC
once | TRBD1 | TRBJ2-6 | TRBV10-3 | CAISDRDYRGTGVSGANVLTF | TGTGCCATCAGTGATCGGGATTACAGGGGGACAGGAGTCTCTGGGGCCAACGTCCTGACTTTC
. | . | TRBJ2-3 | TRBV30 | CAWSDRTGRVWTDTQYF | TGTGCCTGGTCGGATCGCACAGGGAGGGTTTGGACAGATACGCAGTATTTT
. | . | TRBJ2-7 | TRBV2 | CASSEGGRQYF | TGTGCCAGCAGTGAAGGTGGAAGACAGTACTTC
. | . | TRBJ2-2 | TRBV5-6 | CASSLIRTINGELFF | TGTGCCAGCAGCTTGATACGGACTATAAACGGGGAGCTGTTTTTT
. | TRBD1 | TRBJ1-2 | TRBV6-1 | CASRAGTGNYGYTF | TGTGCCAGCAGGGCCGGGACAGGGAACTATGGCTACACCTTC
once | . | TRBJ1-2 | TRBV5-1 | CASSAGLVAYTF | TGCGCCAGCAGCGCTGGTTTGGTGGCCTACACCTTC
. | . | TRBJ2-7 | TRBV5-1 | CASSLLGYEQYF | TGCGCCAGCAGCTTGTTGGGTTACGAGCAGTACTTC
. | . | TRBJ2-7 | TRBV4-3 | CASSQKRRAEQYF | TGCGCCAGCAGCCAGAAACGGAGGGCCGAGCAGTACTTC
. | . | TRBJ2-3 | TRBV11-3 | CASREVGFLDTQYF | TGTGCCAGCAGGGAGGTCGGGTTTTTGGATACGCAGTATTTT
. | . | TRBJ2-3 | TRBV7-9 | CASSLAGVVDTQYF | TGTGCCAGCAGCTTAGCGGGAGTCGTCGATACGCAGTATTTT
. | TRBD1 | TRBJ2-2 | TRBV6-4 | CASSPGTGDVGELFF | TGTGCCAGCAGCCCCGGGACAGGGGATGTCGGGGAGCTGTTTTTT
. | . | TRBJ2-7 | TRBV7-8 | CASSLFSYEQYF | TGTGCCAGCAGCTTATTCTCCTACGAGCAGTACTTC
. | . | TRBJ2-1 | TRBV5-1 | CASSLYGSSYNEQFF | TGCGCCAGCAGCTTGTACGGGAGTTCCTACAATGAGCAGTTCTTC
. | TRBD1 | TRBJ2-5 | TRBV2 | CASSRDRVETQYF | TGTGCCAGCAGTCGGGACAGGGTAGAGACCCAGTACTTC
. | . | TRBJ2-7 | TRBV6-5 | CASSPKAAYEQYF | TGTGCCAGCAGCCCAAAGGCAGCCTACGAGCAGTACTTC
. | . | TRBJ1-6 | TRBV9 | CASSVGVSNSPLHF | TGTGCCAGCAGCGTAGGCGTCAGCAATTCACCCCTCCACTTT
few | TRBD1 | TRBJ2-7 | TRBV7-8 | CASSPQADRGSYEQYF | TGTGCCAGCAGCCCGCAAGCGGACAGGGGTTCCTACGAGCAGTACTTC
once | . | TRBJ2-2 | TRBV5-4 | CASSLGLQNTGELFF | TGTGCCAGCAGCTTGGGGTTGCAGAACACCGGGGAGCTGTTTTTT
. | TRBD1 | TRBJ1-6 | TRBV25-1 | CASSGFPDRGYNSPLHF | TGTGCCAGCAGTGGGTTCCCCGACAGGGGGTATAATTCACCCCTCCACTTT
. | TRBD1 | TRBJ2-7 | TRBV7-6 | CASSSQGQGVYEQYF | TGTGCCAGCAGCTCCCAGGGACAGGGGGTCTACGAGCAGTACTTC
. | . | TRBJ2-5 | TRBV5-1 | CASSLVQPQETQYF | TGCGCCAGCAGCTTGGTGCAGCCGCAAGAGACCCAGTACTTC
medium-sized | . | TRBJ2-1 | TRBV2 | CASVTGTSNEQFF | TGTGCCAGCGTGACAGGGACTAGCAATGAGCAGTTCTTC